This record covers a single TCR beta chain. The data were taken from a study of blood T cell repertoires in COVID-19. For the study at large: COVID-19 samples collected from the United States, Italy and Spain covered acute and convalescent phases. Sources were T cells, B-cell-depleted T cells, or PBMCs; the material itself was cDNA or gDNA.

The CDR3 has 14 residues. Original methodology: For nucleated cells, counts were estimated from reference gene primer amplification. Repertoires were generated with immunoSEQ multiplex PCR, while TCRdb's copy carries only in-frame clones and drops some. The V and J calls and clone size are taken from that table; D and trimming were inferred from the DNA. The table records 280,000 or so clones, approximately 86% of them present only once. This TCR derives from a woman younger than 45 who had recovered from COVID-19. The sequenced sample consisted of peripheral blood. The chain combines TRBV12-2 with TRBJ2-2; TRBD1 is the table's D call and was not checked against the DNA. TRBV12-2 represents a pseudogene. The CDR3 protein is CASRRDRDTGELFF. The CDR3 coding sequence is TGTGCAAGTCGCCGGGACAGGGACACCGGGGAGCTGTTTTTT.